This T cell receptor (beta chain) was identified in a study of blood T cell repertoires in COVID-19. Across the whole study: Donors in the United States, Italy and Spain gave samples during acute or convalescent COVID-19.

Methods used by the authors: How many nucleated cells were present was estimated from reference gene primer amplification. Profiling relied on immunoSEQ multiplex PCR, and the TCRdb table lists in-frame clones only, not all of them. D and trimming were read from the DNA, whereas the V and J calls and clone size are those reported in that table. The profile shows under 65,000 clones, about 73% of them singletons. The CDR3 has 14 residues. V was shortened by 2 bases and J by 5 bases, with 11 bases between the two germline ends. Germline-derived CDR1 and CDR2 are SGHRS and YFSETQ. Input material: peripheral blood. The sequence was obtained from a woman in her 70s with acute or convalescent COVID-19. This chain links TRBV5-1 with TRBJ2-1, with D possibly TRBD1 on 6 matching bases. This CDR3 is CASSLQGADNEQFF. The CDR3 coding sequence is TGCGCCAGCAGCTTACAGGGAGCCGACAATGAGCAGTTCTTC.